One T cell receptor beta chain is described in this entry. Its antigen is currently not known. It has no much larger one-base neighbor in the sample; base qualities were not kept. Using the deep immunoSEQ assay, TCR CDR3 regions were amplified from genomic DNA by multiplex PCR. Extracted genomic DNA from each cell subset was spread evenly across all wells of several immunoSEQ 96-well plates, with each plate serving as a replicate. For unsorted PBMC, approximately 310 ng genomic DNA, equal to tens of thousands of T cell genomes, was loaded into each replicate PCR. Unsorted PBMC genomic DNA was sequenced across ten immunoSEQ deep assay plates. Purified libraries were measured with a Qubit 3.0 fluorometer, size-checked on a Bioanalyzer 2100, and measured again with the KAPA Library Quantification kit. Every immunoSEQ 96-well plate was sequenced on a separate single-read 150-cycle Illumina NextSeq 550 flow cell. The published analysis was carried out like this. Because the immunoSEQ output held only junctional sequences and lacked quality scores, the filtering could not match the filtering applied to full-length reads. Sequences were annotated with PyIR, a Python wrapper for IgBLAST v1.9, using IMGT germline references to assign V/J genes and CDR3. Reads with weak V/J assignments (E-value above 1e-6), missing CDR3, stop codons, out-of-frame junctions, or ambiguous translated residues were removed. V3J clonotypes were defined by identical inferred V gene, J gene, and CDR3 amino acid sequence. Percentage overlap between repertoires was computed as shared unique clonotypes divided by the size of the smaller repertoire. Three approaches were used to assess repertoire richness: RTK rarefaction, the Chao1 estimator, and Recon v2.1 estimates of unobserved clonotypes. The source is immuneACCESS, and TCRdb retained only in-frame sequences with V and J called. Part of the clones is not carried over; for the studies checked, unresolved V genes explain less than half of this, and the remainder is unexplained. V and J calls plus clone size are reproduced from that table; the DNA served to infer D and trimming. The sample table records fewer than 600,000 clones; around three quarters of these occur just once. The ten largest clones take up more than 10% of the sample.

The data originate from a study of shared clonotypes between healthy human individuals (dated by TCRdb to the early 2020s). General notes on the study: A few men and two women, aged 18 to 49 years, made up the cohort. To increase sequencing depth and limit assay-specific biases, TCR repertoire library preparation and sequencing were carried out by different laboratories using diverse techniques. Each donor's leukapheresis produced roughly between roughly 0.9 and 9 billion PBMCs. The study deeply sequenced blood TCR repertoires of five healthy adults to estimate repertoire size and the extent of clonotype sharing between individuals. Here is what the overall study found, with its caveats: The small number of donors limited the genetic and exposure-history diversity represented. Sampling was limited to blood, and TCR repertoires in tissue likely differ from TCR repertoires in blood. Based on pairwise subsampling, the degree of clonotype sharing among donors was expected to be affected by sequencing depth.

The donors were healthy, HIV-negative adults who had no recently reported acute infections or vaccinations. Every donor was a Caucasian adult residing in Nashville, Tennessee, USA. For unsorted samples, some 90 million PBMCs were counted and genomic DNA was extracted with the QIAamp DNA Blood Mini kit. Blood was collected by leukapheresis, and PBMCs were isolated by Ficoll-Histopaque density gradient centrifugation and then cryopreserved in liquid nitrogen vapor phase. The CDR3 starts with the cysteine, ends with the phenylalanine, and has 14 residues. The sequence is cut down to CDR3 DNA, 42 bases in frame from base 1. The junction carries 13 bases between V and J, which are trimmed by 5 bases and 2 bases respectively. CDR1 and CDR2, per the germline V gene (reference sequence), are SGHKS and YYEKEE.

The clonotype originates from a woman in her forties in good health. Some clones in this sample may be carry-over from other donors' samples. The V gene is TRBV5-5 and the J gene is TRBJ2-5; the best D guess is TRBD2, with 5 bases matching. Source material: PBMCs. The nucleotide sequence reads as follows: TGTGCCAGCAGTTTTGTTGGGAGACAAGAGACCCAGTACTTC. Translated, it gives CASSFVGRQETQYF. With the portions outside the CDR3 filled from the reference TRBV5-5 and TRBJ2-5 genes, the complete variable region becomes DAGVTQSPTHLIKTRGQQVTLRCSPISGHKSVSWYQQVLGQGPQFIFQYYEKEERGRGNFPDRFSARQFPNYSSELNVNALLLGDSALYLCASSFVGRQETQYFGPGTRLLVL.